This T cell receptor (beta chain) was sequenced for a study of blood T cells in healthy people across ages. Per-sample PBMC isolation yielded at least 7 million cells. This CDR3 is built from 19 residues. The germline V gene has CDR1 DFQATT and CDR2 SNEGSKA (reference sequence). The J segment lost 5 bases and the V segment lost 0 bases, leaving 20 bases of the junction unmatched. For the second PCR, which ran for about 6 to 11 cycles, a sample-barcoded 5' primer and a J-beta primer mix were used. Each cDNA molecule carried a tag from a template-switch adaptor that contained 12 random nucleotides. TCRdb reprocessed the 5' RACE reads via MiXCR and lists one record per CDR3 protein. The profile covers about 1 million distinct CDR3 sequences, with less than 50% appearing a single time and 15% to 20% taken by the ten largest. Study outcomes and limitations: TCR beta diversity per million T cells fell roughly linearly with age.

Comment on this clonotype: The antigen remains unidentified.

The receptor comes from a woman aged 55-69 years in good health. Sample: blood. This chain links TRBV20-1 with TRBJ1-2, with 8 nucleotides matching TRBD1. The CDR3 reads CSARDYRGLLRQGQYGYTF. CDR3 DNA: TGCAGTGCTAGAGATTACAGGGGTTTACTGAGACAGGGGCAATATGGCTACACCTTC.